This T cell receptor beta chain appears in the sequencing data of a study of T cell changes during pregnancy in multiple sclerosis. This clone occurred once. The CDR3 loop spans 16 amino acids. The ends lost 5 bases at V and 3 bases at J; junction bases unmatched: 12. Per the germline V gene, CDR1 is PRHDT and CDR2 is FYEKMQ (reference sequence). Sequencing was performed with immunoSEQ multiplex PCR; in TCRdb, only in-frame clones are kept and a portion is missing. The sample shows around 39,000 clones, about 88% of them seen only once. The starting material was CD8+ T cells from peripheral blood mononuclear cells, obtained in the first trimester of pregnancy. The clonotype comes from a female donor with multiple sclerosis, enrolled in a pregnancy study. The genes are TRBV13 and TRBJ2-5, with 7 bases aligning to TRBD1. CDR3 in DNA: TGTGCCAGCAGCCCGTCCCCGGCAGGGGGTAAAGAGACCCAGTACTTC. Translating gives CASSPSPAGGKETQYF.